The rows below give T cell receptor beta chains drawn from one sample of a study of T-cell reconstitution after alpha-beta-depleted transplantation in children. TCRdb reprocessed the PCR reads with MiXCR, giving one entry per CDR3 protein. The sample lists 450,000 to 600,000 distinct CDR3 sequences; over 10% were seen once. The sequenced sample was PBMCs, mostly from graft donor cells, obtained 360 days after TCRalphabeta/CD19-depleted stem cell transplant. The receptors were sampled from a male patient between 5 and 17 years old who had a stem cell transplant for acute myeloid leukemia, so the T cells may come from the graft donor. Both conserved end residues are part of each CDR3. A D gene is named only where the DNA matches it firmly. Only some rows state a clone size, as once, few, many or a class for expanded clones.

. | TRBJ1-4 | TRBV4-3 | TRBD1 | CASGFDRGDEKLFF | TGCGCCAGCGGTTTCGACAGGGGGGATGAAAAACTGTTTTTT
. | TRBJ2-1 | TRBV12-3/TRBV12-4 | . | CASSFGGTRLNEQFF | TGTGCCAGCAGTTTCGGAGGGACGAGGCTCAATGAGCAGTTCTTC
many | TRBJ2-5 | TRBV29-1 | TRBD2 | CSGWTSGSQETQYF | TGCAGCGGGTGGACTAGCGGGAGCCAAGAGACCCAGTACTTC
few | TRBJ2-7 | TRBV12-3/TRBV12-4 | TRBD2 | CASSIPGTSGRPHEQYF | TGTGCCAGCAGTATTCCCGGGACTAGCGGGAGGCCCCACGAGCAGTACTTC
few | TRBJ2-1 | TRBV4-1 | . | CASCSYQGPACNEQFF | TGCGCCAGCTGCTCTTATCAGGGGCCCGCCTGCAATGAGCAGTTCTTC
many | TRBJ2-7 | TRBV12-3/TRBV12-4 | TRBD1 | CASSFRDRPLYEQYF | TGTGCCAGCAGTTTCCGGGACAGGCCGCTGTACGAGCAGTACTTC
. | TRBJ2-7 | TRBV9 | TRBD2 | CASSVGSSGEQYF | TGTGCCAGCAGCGTAGGTAGTAGCGGGGAGCAGTACTTC
few | TRBJ2-1 | TRBV20-1 | TRBD2 | CSAHPSGRTNEQFF | TGCAGTGCCCATCCTAGCGGGAGGACGAATGAGCAGTTCTTC
few | TRBJ2-7 | TRBV11-2 | TRBD1 | CASSLTGTGVYEQYF | TGTGCCAGCAGCTTAACCGGGACAGGGGTCTACGAGCAGTACTTC
. | TRBJ2-5 | TRBV28 | . | CASASRGTQYF | TGTGCCAGCGCCTCCAGGGGGACCCAGTACTTC
many | TRBJ2-1 | TRBV4-3 | TRBD2 | CASSRSGGYNEQFF | TGCGCCAGCAGCCGCAGCGGGGGCTACAATGAGCAGTTCTTC
few | TRBJ2-7 | TRBV4-3 | . | CASSQEWLVPNYEQYF | TGCGCCAGCAGCCAAGAATGGCTCGTTCCGAACTACGAGCAGTACTTC
few | TRBJ2-1 | TRBV5-1 | . | CASRGEDNEQFF | TGCGCCAGCCGGGGAGAGGACAATGAGCAGTTCTTC
many | TRBJ2-2 | TRBV7-3 | TRBD2 | CASSPTPGLAGLSDTGELFF | TGTGCCAGCAGCCCAACTCCGGGACTAGCGGGACTTTCGGACACCGGGGAGCTGTTTTTT
few | TRBJ2-3 | TRBV24-1 | TRBD1 | CATSEKGQGTDTQYF | TGTGCCACCAGTGAAAAGGGACAGGGGACAGATACGCAGTATTTT
few | TRBJ2-1 | TRBV27 | TRBD2 | CASSLSAGEVHEQFF | TGTGCCAGCAGTTTATCGGCGGGAGAGGTTCATGAGCAGTTCTTC
few | TRBJ2-2 | TRBV15 | . | CATSLSRGGGELFF | TGTGCCACCAGCCTTTCTCGTGGCGGCGGGGAGCTGTTTTTT
. | TRBJ1-5 | TRBV27 | . | CASSLRINHQNQPQHF | TGTGCCAGCAGTTTACGTATCAATCACCAGAATCAGCCCCAGCATTTT
many | TRBJ2-3 | TRBV4-3 | TRBD2 | CASSQGVGSGRRTDTQYF | TGCGCCAGCAGCCAGGGGGTTGGTAGCGGGAGGCGCACAGATACGCAGTATTTT
few | TRBJ2-1 | TRBV11-2 | TRBD2 | CASSLGLGHDEQFF | TGTGCCAGCAGCCTCGGACTAGGTCACGATGAGCAGTTCTTC
many | TRBJ2-1 | TRBV15 | . | CATSRDAGPTYNEQFF | TGTGCCACCAGCAGAGATGCGGGCCCAACCTACAATGAGCAGTTCTTC
few | TRBJ2-5 | TRBV7-2 | TRBD1 | CASSQGQGVQETQYF | TGTGCCAGCAGCCAGGGACAGGGGGTACAAGAGACCCAGTACTTC
. | TRBJ2-1 | TRBV15 | . | CATTLQSLSYNEQFF | TGTGCCACCACCTTACAGAGTCTCTCCTACAATGAGCAGTTCTTC
many | TRBJ2-7 | TRBV7-3 | TRBD2 | CASSLELAGDEQYF | TGTGCCAGCAGCTTAGAACTAGCGGGAGACGAGCAGTACTTC
few | TRBJ2-5 | TRBV5-1 | . | CASSSAGVRETQYF | TGCGCCAGCAGCTCAGCAGGGGTTCGGGAGACCCAGTACTTC
few | TRBJ2-5 | TRBV7-9 | TRBD2 | CASSQEASGIETQYF | TGTGCCAGCAGCCAAGAAGCTAGCGGGATAGAGACCCAGTACTTC
. | TRBJ2-1 | TRBV7-3 | . | CASSLKTIPSSYNEQFF | TGTGCCAGCAGCCTAAAGACTATCCCCAGCTCCTACAATGAGCAGTTCTTC
. | TRBJ2-1 | TRBV20-1 | . | CSASRLGVGYNEQFF | TGCAGTGCTAGTAGGTTGGGAGTCGGCTACAATGAGCAGTTCTTC
few | TRBJ2-7 | TRBV20-1 | . | CSARETEARSYEQYF | TGCAGTGCTAGAGAAACAGAAGCGCGCTCCTACGAGCAGTACTTC
. | TRBJ2-5 | TRBV7-2 | . | CASSFIRVETQYF | TGTGCCAGCAGTTTCATTCGTGTGGAGACCCAGTACTTC
. | TRBJ2-3 | TRBV28 | TRBD1 | CASSFATGGTDTQYF | TGTGCCAGCAGTTTTGCGACAGGGGGCACAGATACGCAGTATTTT
few | TRBJ2-7 | TRBV5-1 | TRBD2 | CASSLGGLAGAPEQYF | TGCGCCAGCAGCTTGGGGGGCCTAGCGGGAGCCCCCGAGCAGTACTTC
few | TRBJ2-7 | TRBV20-1 | TRBD2 | CSASFLAGGPHEQYF | TGCAGTGCTAGCTTTCTAGCGGGAGGGCCACACGAGCAGTACTTC
many | TRBJ2-7 | TRBV9 | TRBD2 | CASSVSPGLAYEQYF | TGTGCCAGCAGCGTTAGTCCGGGACTAGCTTATGAGCAGTACTTC
few | TRBJ2-7 | TRBV7-9 | . | CASSHRRDFLSYEQYF | TGTGCCAGCAGCCATCGCCGGGACTTCCTCTCCTACGAGCAGTACTTC
. | TRBJ2-3 | TRBV12-3/TRBV12-4 | . | CASTVGGFSTDTQYF | TGTGCCAGCACCGTAGGGGGGTTTAGCACAGATACGCAGTATTTT
. | TRBJ2-1 | TRBV7-2 | TRBD2 | CASSQWGLAGRYNEQFF | TGTGCCAGCAGCCAGTGGGGACTAGCGGGAAGATACAATGAGCAGTTCTTC
few | TRBJ2-7 | TRBV12-3/TRBV12-4 | . | CASSLRSGPRPYEQYF | TGTGCCAGCAGCCTTCGTTCAGGGCCACGGCCCTACGAGCAGTACTTC
few | TRBJ2-2 | TRBV24-1 | . | CATKGTGELFF | TGTGCCACGAAAGGGACCGGGGAGCTGTTTTTT
few | TRBJ2-2 | TRBV5-1 | . | CASSPGLPPNTGELFF | TGCGCCAGCAGCCCTGGGCTACCCCCCAACACCGGGGAGCTGTTTTTT
. | TRBJ2-1 | TRBV27 | TRBD2 | CASSRTSGRYNEQFF | TGTGCCAGCAGCCGGACTAGCGGGAGGTACAATGAGCAGTTCTTC
. | TRBJ1-2 | TRBV20-1 | TRBD1 | CSASTGNNYGYTF | TGCAGTGCCTCGACAGGGAATAACTATGGCTACACCTTC
few | TRBJ2-7 | TRBV7-2 | TRBD1 | CASSLGQGDPEQYF | TGTGCCAGCAGCCTTGGACAGGGAGATCCCGAGCAGTACTTC